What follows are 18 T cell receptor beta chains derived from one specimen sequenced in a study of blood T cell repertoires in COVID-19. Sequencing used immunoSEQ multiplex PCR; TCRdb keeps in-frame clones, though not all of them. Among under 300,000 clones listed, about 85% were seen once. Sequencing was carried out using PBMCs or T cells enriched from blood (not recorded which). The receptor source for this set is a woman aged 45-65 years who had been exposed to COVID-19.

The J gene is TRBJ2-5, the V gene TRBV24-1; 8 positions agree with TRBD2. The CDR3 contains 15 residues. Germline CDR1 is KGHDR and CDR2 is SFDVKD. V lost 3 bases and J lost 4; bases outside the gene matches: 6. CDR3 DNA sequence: TGTGCCACCAGTGATGGCGGGGGGCCCCGAGAGACCCAGTACTTC. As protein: CATSDGGGPRETQYF.

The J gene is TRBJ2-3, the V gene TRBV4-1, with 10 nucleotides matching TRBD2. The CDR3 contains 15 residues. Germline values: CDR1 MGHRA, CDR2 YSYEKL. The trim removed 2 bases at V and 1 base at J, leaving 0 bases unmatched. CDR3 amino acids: CASSQLAGGTDTQYF. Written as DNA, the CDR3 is TGCGCCAGCAGCCAACTAGCGGGGGGCACAGATACGCAGTATTTT.

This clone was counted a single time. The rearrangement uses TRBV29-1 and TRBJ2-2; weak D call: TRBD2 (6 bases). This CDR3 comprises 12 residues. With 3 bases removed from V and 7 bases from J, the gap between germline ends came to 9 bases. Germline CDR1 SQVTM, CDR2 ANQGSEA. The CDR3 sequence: CSVEGGIGELFF. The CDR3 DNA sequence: TGCAGCGTTGAGGGGGGTATCGGGGAGCTGTTTTTT.

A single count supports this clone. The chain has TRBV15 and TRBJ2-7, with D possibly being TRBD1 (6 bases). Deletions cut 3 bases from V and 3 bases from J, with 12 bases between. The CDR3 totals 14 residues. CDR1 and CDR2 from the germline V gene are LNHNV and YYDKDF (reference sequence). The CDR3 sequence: CATSRKDRDYEQYF. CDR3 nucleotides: TGTGCCACCAGCAGGAAGGACAGAGACTACGAGCAGTACTTC.

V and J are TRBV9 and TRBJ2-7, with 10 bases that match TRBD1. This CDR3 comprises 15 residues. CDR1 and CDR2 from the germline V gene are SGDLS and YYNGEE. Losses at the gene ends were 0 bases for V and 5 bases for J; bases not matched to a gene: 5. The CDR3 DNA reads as TGTGCCAGCAGCGTAGAGGGACAGGGGCTGAACGAGCAGTACTTC. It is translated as CASSVEGQGLNEQYF.

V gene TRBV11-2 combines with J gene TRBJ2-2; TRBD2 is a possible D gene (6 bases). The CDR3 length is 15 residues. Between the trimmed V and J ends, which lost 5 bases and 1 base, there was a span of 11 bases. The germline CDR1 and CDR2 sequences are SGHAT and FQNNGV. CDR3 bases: TGTGCCAGCAGCGCCCGACTAGGGAACACCGGGGAGCTGTTTTTT. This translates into CASSARLGNTGELFF.

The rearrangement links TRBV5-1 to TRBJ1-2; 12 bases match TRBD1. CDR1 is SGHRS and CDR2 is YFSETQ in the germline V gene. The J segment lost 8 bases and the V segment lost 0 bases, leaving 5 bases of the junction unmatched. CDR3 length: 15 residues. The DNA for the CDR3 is TGCGCCAGCAGCTTGGCGGGACAGGGGGCATGGGGCTACACCTTC. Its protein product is CASSLAGQGAWGYTF.

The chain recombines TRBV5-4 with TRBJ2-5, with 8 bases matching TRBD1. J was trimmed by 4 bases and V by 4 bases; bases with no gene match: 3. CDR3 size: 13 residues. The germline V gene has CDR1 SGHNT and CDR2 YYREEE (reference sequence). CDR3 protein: CASSLTGGETQYF. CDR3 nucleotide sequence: TGTGCCAGCAGCCTAACAGGGGGAGAGACCCAGTACTTC.

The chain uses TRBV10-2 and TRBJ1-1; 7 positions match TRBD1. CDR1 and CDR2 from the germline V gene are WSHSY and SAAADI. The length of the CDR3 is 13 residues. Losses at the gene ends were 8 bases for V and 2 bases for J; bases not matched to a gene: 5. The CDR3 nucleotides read TGCGCCAGCTGGCAGGGGGGAAACACTGAAGCTTTCTTT. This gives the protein CASWQGGNTEAFF.

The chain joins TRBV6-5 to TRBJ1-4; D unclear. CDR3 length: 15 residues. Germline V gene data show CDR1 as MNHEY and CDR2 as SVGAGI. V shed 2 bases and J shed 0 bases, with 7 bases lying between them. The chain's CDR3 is CASSYRTATNEKLFF. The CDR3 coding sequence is TGTGCCAGCAGTTACAGGACTGCAACTAATGAAAAACTGTTTTTT.

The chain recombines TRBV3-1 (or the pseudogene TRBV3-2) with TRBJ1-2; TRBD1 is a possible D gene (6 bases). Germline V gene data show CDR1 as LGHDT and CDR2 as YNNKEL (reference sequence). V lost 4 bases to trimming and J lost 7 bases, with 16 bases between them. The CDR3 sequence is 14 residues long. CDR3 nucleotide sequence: TGTGCCAGCAGCCTCTACAGGGAGCCGAGTGGCTACACCTTC. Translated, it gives CASSLYREPSGYTF.

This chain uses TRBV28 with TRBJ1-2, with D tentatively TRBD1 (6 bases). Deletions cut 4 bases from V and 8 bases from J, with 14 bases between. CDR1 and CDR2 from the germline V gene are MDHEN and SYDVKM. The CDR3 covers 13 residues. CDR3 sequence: CASSSGAASGYTF. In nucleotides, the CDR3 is TGTGCCAGCAGTTCAGGGGCAGCGTCCGGCTACACCTTC.

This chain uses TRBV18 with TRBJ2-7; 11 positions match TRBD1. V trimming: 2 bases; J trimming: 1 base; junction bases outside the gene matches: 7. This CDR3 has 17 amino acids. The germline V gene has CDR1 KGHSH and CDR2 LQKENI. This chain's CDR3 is CASSPMDRGPLSYEQYF. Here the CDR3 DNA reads TGTGCCAGCTCACCAATGGACAGGGGGCCCCTTTCCTACGAGCAGTACTTC.

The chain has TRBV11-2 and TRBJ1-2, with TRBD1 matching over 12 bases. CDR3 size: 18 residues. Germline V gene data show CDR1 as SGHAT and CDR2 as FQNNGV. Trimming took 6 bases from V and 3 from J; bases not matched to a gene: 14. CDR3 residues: CASSPILGQGARDYGYTF. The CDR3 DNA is TGTGCCAGCAGTCCGATCTTGGGACAGGGGGCGCGGGACTATGGCTACACCTTC.

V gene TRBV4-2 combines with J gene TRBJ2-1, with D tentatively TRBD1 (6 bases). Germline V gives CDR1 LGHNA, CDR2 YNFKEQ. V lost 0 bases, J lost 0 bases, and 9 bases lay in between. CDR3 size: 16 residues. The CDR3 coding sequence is TGTGCCAGCAGCCAAGAACAAGGGGGCTCCTACAATGAGCAGTTCTTC. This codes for CASSQEQGGSYNEQFF.

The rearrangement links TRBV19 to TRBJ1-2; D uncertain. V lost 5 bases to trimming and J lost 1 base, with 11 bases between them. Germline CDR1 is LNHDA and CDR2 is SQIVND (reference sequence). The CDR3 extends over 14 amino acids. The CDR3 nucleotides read TGTGCCAGTAGTCTCTCTAGACTTAACTATGGCTACACCTTC. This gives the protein CASSLSRLNYGYTF.

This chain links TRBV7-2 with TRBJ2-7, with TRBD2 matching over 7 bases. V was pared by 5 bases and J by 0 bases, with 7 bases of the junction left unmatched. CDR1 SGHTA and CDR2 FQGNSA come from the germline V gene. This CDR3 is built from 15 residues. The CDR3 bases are TGTGCCAGCAGCCTCTGGGGGGGGTCCTCCTACGAGCAGTACTTC. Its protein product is CASSLWGGSSYEQYF.

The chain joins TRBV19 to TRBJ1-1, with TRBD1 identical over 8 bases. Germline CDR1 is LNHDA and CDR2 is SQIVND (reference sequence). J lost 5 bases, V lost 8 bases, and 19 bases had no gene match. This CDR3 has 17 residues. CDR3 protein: CASHLRQGTNRRTEAFF. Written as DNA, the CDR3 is TGTGCCAGTCACCTGCGACAGGGGACTAACCGGAGGACTGAAGCTTTCTTT.